This T cell receptor (beta chain) was found in a study of CD8 T cells in ankylosing spondylitis. Points from the study as a whole: Ankylosing spondylitis blood appeared to be characterized by a TCR beta motif of roughly eight highly homologous variants.

V trimming: 0 bases; J trimming: 3 bases; junction bases outside the gene matches: 5. Germline loops: CDR1 ENHRY, CDR2 SYGVKD. This CDR3 is 17 amino acids long. This clonotype has at least ten counts. Its antigen remains unidentified. Using its own MiXCR run on the 5' RACE reads, TCRdb lists one record per CDR3 protein. The repertoire has about 220,000 distinct CDR3 sequences, over 9.5% of them found once; the top ten carry roughly a fifth. This chain uses TRBV10-3 with TRBJ1-5; 10 bases map to TRBD1. Sequenced input: blood, either unsorted or a sorted T cell fraction (not recorded which). This clonotype was sampled from a male donor with ankylosing spondylitis or in good health (not recorded which). CDR3 coding DNA: TGTGCCATCAGTGAGTCTCGGACAGGGGGAGCCAATCAGCCCCAGCATTTT. It translates to CAISESRTGGANQPQHF.